A selection of T cell receptor beta chains follows, all from one sample in a study of blood T cell repertoires in COVID-19. The method was immunoSEQ multiplex PCR; TCRdb's version includes in-frame clones alone and lacks a portion of them. Altogether under 300,000 clones are present, 80% to 85% being singletons, with the ten largest covering around 12%. The sequenced sample was peripheral blood. These receptors all come from a woman aged 60 to 75 with active or convalescent COVID-19. Both conserved end residues are part of each CDR3. A D gene is named only where the DNA matches it firmly. Clone size is given for some rows only: seen once, a few or many times, or a class if the clone is expanded.

V gene	clone size	J gene	D gene	CDR3 protein	CDR3 DNA
TRBV5-1	.	TRBJ2-3	.	CASSLNRPGDTQYF	TGCGCCAGCAGCTTGAACCGACCGGGGGATACGCAGTATTTT
TRBV5-1	.	TRBJ1-5	.	CASSPEVNQPQHF	TGCGCCAGCAGCCCGGAGGTCAATCAGCCCCAGCATTTT
TRBV6-2/TRBV6-3	.	TRBJ1-5	TRBD1	CASSLQGIQPQHF	TGTGCCAGCAGTTTACAGGGGATTCAGCCCCAGCATTTT
TRBV29-1	.	TRBJ2-1	TRBD2	CSVRGGPSEQFF	TGCAGCGTACGGGGGGGCCCAAGTGAGCAGTTCTTC
TRBV6-2/TRBV6-3	.	TRBJ2-7	TRBD1	CASSYSGTGGAEQYF	TGTGCCAGCAGTTACTCGGGGACAGGGGGCGCCGAGCAGTACTTC
TRBV6-1	.	TRBJ2-5	TRBD1	CVSSSRTGQETQYF	TGTGTCAGCAGTTCCCGGACAGGGCAAGAGACCCAGTACTTC
TRBV2	.	TRBJ2-7	TRBD1	CATSGQGAFEQYF	TGTGCCACCTCGGGACAGGGGGCGTTCGAGCAGTACTTC
TRBV6-5	.	TRBJ2-7	TRBD2	CASRSSGGVYEQYF	TGTGCCAGCAGGTCCAGCGGGGGGGTTTACGAGCAGTACTTC
TRBV7-2	.	TRBJ1-2	TRBD1	CASSSGQGLYGYTF	TGTGCCAGCAGCTCGGGACAGGGGCTTTATGGCTACACCTTC
TRBV19	.	TRBJ1-5	TRBD1	CASSMGWRTGTNQPQHF	TGTGCCAGTAGTATGGGATGGCGGACAGGGACAAATCAGCCCCAGCATTTT
TRBV28	.	TRBJ2-3	TRBD2	CASSLSGGAVDTQYF	TGTGCCAGCAGCCTTAGCGGGGGGGCCGTAGATACGCAGTATTTT
TRBV10-3	.	TRBJ1-1	.	CAIRTGNTEAFF	TGTGCCATCAGGACAGGGAACACTGAAGCTTTCTTT
TRBV6-2/TRBV6-3	.	TRBJ2-5	TRBD1	CASSYSGTGVAGAQETQYF	TGTGCCAGCAGTTACTCCGGGACAGGGGTAGCAGGGGCCCAAGAGACCCAGTACTTC
TRBV19	.	TRBJ2-1	.	CATKSSAPYNEQFF	TGTGCCACCAAGTCTAGCGCTCCCTACAATGAGCAGTTCTTC
TRBV10-3	.	TRBJ1-5	TRBD1	CAISEQGVGNQPQHF	TGTGCCATCAGTGAGCAGGGGGTAGGCAATCAGCCCCAGCATTTT
TRBV19	few	TRBJ1-4	TRBD1	CASSRDRRENEKLFF	TGTGCCTCGTCCCGGGACAGACGAGAAAATGAAAAACTGTTTTTT
TRBV7-9	.	TRBJ1-2	TRBD1	CASSLAGQRFYGYTF	TGTGCCAGCAGCCTTGCGGGACAGCGATTCTATGGCTACACCTTC
TRBV6-6	.	TRBJ2-5	TRBD2	CASSFAGEETQYF	TGTGCCAGCAGTTTCGCGGGGGAAGAGACCCAGTACTTC
TRBV2	.	TRBJ1-5	TRBD1	CASRLDRVNQPQHF	TGTGCCAGCAGGCTGGACAGGGTCAATCAGCCCCAGCATTTT
TRBV10-1	.	TRBJ1-2	.	CASSPHRDTKNYGYTF	TGCGCCAGCAGTCCACACCGGGACACTAAAAACTATGGCTACACCTTC
TRBV7-9	.	TRBJ2-7	TRBD1	CASIPTGKNSYEQYF	TGTGCCAGCATCCCGACAGGGAAAAACTCCTACGAGCAGTACTTC
TRBV10-2	.	TRBJ1-2	TRBD1	CASTLLDRGLRHGYTF	TGCGCCAGCACCCTTCTCGACAGGGGTCTAAGGCATGGCTACACCTTC
TRBV29-1	.	TRBJ1-3	.	CSVRTGGNTIYF	TGCAGCGTGCGCACGGGAGGAAACACCATATATTTT
TRBV18	.	TRBJ2-2	.	CASSPNPGTNTGELFF	TGTGCCAGCTCACCAAACCCGGGGACGAACACCGGGGAGCTGTTTTTT
TRBV7-9	.	TRBJ1-5	TRBD1	CASSLGQGAGQPQHF	TGTGCCAGCAGCTTGGGACAGGGGGCCGGTCAGCCCCAGCATTTT
TRBV5-1	few	TRBJ2-1	TRBD1	CASSPTGGSYNEQFF	TGCGCCAGCAGCCCCACAGGGGGCTCCTACAATGAGCAGTTCTTC
TRBV5-1	.	TRBJ1-4	TRBD1	CASSRQGASNEKLFF	TGCGCCAGTTCTCGGCAGGGGGCTTCTAATGAAAAACTGTTTTTT
TRBV6-6	.	TRBJ1-6	.	CASSYIQTNSPLHF	TGTGCCAGCAGTTACATCCAGACAAATTCACCCCTCCACTTT
TRBV3-1/TRBV3-2	.	TRBJ2-3	TRBD2	CASSQGLAGGLSTDTQYF	TGTGCCAGCAGCCAAGGACTAGCGGGGGGGCTTAGCACAGATACGCAGTATTTT
TRBV18	.	TRBJ2-7	TRBD2	CASSPRTSGISSYEQYF	TGTGCCAGCTCACCAAGGACTAGCGGAATCAGCTCCTACGAGCAGTACTTC
TRBV7-8	.	TRBJ2-4	.	CASSGAVGAGNIQYF	TGTGCCAGCAGCGGCGCAGTGGGGGCAGGAAACATTCAGTACTTC
TRBV13	.	TRBJ1-1	.	CASSRGANTEAFF	TGTGCCAGCAGCCGCGGGGCGAACACTGAAGCTTTCTTT
TRBV3-1/TRBV3-2	few	TRBJ1-3	TRBD1	CASSHPRDRGRSGNTIYF	TGTGCCAGCAGCCACCCTAGGGACAGGGGAAGATCCGGAAACACCATATATTTT
TRBV2	.	TRBJ1-1	TRBD1	CASRGQGYLNTEAFF	TGTGCCAGCAGGGGACAGGGCTATTTGAACACTGAAGCTTTCTTT
TRBV19	.	TRBJ1-2	TRBD1	CASSRQGAKYGYTF	TGTGCCAGTAGTAGGCAGGGGGCAAAGTATGGCTACACCTTC
TRBV19	.	TRBJ2-4	TRBD2	CASSGLAGGFNKNIQYF	TGTGCCAGTAGTGGACTAGCGGGGGGATTTAACAAAAACATTCAGTACTTC
TRBV5-1	.	TRBJ2-6	.	CASSLGGSSGANVLTF	TGCGCCAGCAGCTTGGGAGGTAGCTCAGGGGCCAACGTCCTGACTTTC
TRBV3-1/TRBV3-2	.	TRBJ2-5	TRBD1	CASSPPRQGWRETQYF	TGTGCCAGCAGCCCCCCCCGACAGGGTTGGCGAGAGACCCAGTACTTC
TRBV2	.	TRBJ1-2	.	CASTYSRANYGYTF	TGTGCCAGCACTTACAGCCGCGCTAACTATGGCTACACCTTC
TRBV5-6	few	TRBJ2-2	.	CASSLNTGELFF	TGTGCCAGCAGCCTGAACACCGGGGAGCTGTTTTTT
TRBV28	few	TRBJ2-1	.	CASSSRSFTGFDEQFF	TGTGCCAGCAGTAGTCGGTCCTTCACGGGGTTCGATGAGCAGTTCTTC
TRBV6-5	.	TRBJ2-7	.	CASSQGSHEQYF	TGTGCCAGCAGCCAGGGGAGCCACGAGCAGTACTTC
TRBV12-3/TRBV12-4	.	TRBJ1-2	TRBD1	CASTRTGDYTF	TGTGCCAGCACCAGGACAGGGGACTACACCTTC
TRBV19	once	TRBJ1-4	.	CASSRVRENEKLFF	TGTGCCAGTAGTAGAGTGAGGGAGAATGAAAAACTGTTTTTT
TRBV6-5	.	TRBJ1-6	.	CASGREGAFSPLHF	TGTGCCAGCGGCCGGGAGGGAGCGTTTTCACCCCTCCACTTT
TRBV3-1/TRBV3-2	.	TRBJ2-5	.	CASSQDQASETQYF	TGTGCCAGCAGCCAAGATCAAGCTAGCGAGACCCAGTACTTC
TRBV3-1/TRBV3-2	.	TRBJ2-5	TRBD2	CASSQDQTSGKETQYF	TGTGCCAGCAGCCAAGACCAGACTAGCGGGAAGGAGACCCAGTACTTC
TRBV9	.	TRBJ2-5	TRBD1	CASSRRDRGPGETQYF	TGTGCCAGCAGCCGCCGGGACAGGGGGCCGGGGGAGACCCAGTACTTC
TRBV29-1	.	TRBJ2-1	TRBD2	CSSGTTPANEQFF	TGCAGCTCCGGGACTACCCCGGCGAATGAGCAGTTCTTC
TRBV2	.	TRBJ1-3	TRBD1	CARQGLGNTIYF	TGTGCCAGACAGGGGCTCGGAAACACCATATATTTT